This TCR beta chain was observed in a study of T cell repertoires in cytomegalovirus infection (dated by TCRdb to between 2018 and 2020). Concerning the study at large: Donor HLA type was relevant to the analysis, as public TCR beta signatures indicated carriage of CMV infection together with the matching HLA type.

TCRdb lists the instrument as Illumina HiSeq 1500. Using fastp trimming at Q25 and MiXCR clonotype assembly, TCRdb reanalyzed the public sequencing data and kept in-frame beta chains. Rows with one shared CDR3 protein collapse into an entry with the most common genes and DNA. The sample records 400,000 or so distinct CDR3 sequences, less than 20% of which are singletons. The ten top clones hold about 10% of the sample. Summary of the overall study and its limitations: The ex vivo response was dominated by HLA-C-restricted CMV-specific TCR beta clonotypes, which also provided the single most frequent clonotype in two of eight donors. In both this cohort and an independent cohort of some 380 donors, the cumulative frequency of public TCR beta family members distinguished carriers of CMV infection plus the relevant HLA type.

A few counts support this clonotype. Its antigen is unknown. No much larger clone is present one base from it, and per-base qualities are unavailable. The sample consisted of PBMCs. The sequence was collected from a human donor in good health (CMV status not recorded). Some clones in this sample may be carry-over from other donors' samples.

The CDR3 protein is CASSLLLAGGETQYF. The bases read TGTGCCAGCAGCTTGCTACTAGCGGGAGGAGAGACCCAGTACTTC. The sequence joins TRBV5-5 to TRBJ2-5; 12 of the junction bases match TRBD2. For CDR1 and CDR2, the germline V gene (reference sequence) lists SGHKS and YYEKEE. The CDR3, cysteine through phenylalanine, is 15 amino acids long. CDR3 DNA is the only sequence kept; it has 45 bases, read in frame from the first base. Relative to germline, V is missing 1 base and J is missing 4 bases, with 2 bases of the junction outside any gene match.